Shown below are 22 T cell receptor beta chains from a single sample sequenced in a study of blood T cell repertoires in COVID-19. Sequencing was performed with immunoSEQ multiplex PCR; in TCRdb, only in-frame clones are kept and a portion is missing. Found here are roughly 39,000 clones, approximately 90% of them singletons; the top ten hold about 10%. The source material was peripheral blood. These receptors came from a man younger than 40 with active or convalescent COVID-19.

This chain uses TRBV29-1 with TRBJ1-1; D call uncertain. The CDR3 runs 12 residues. V was cut by 7 bases and J by 8 bases, with 17 bases left in between. Germline-derived CDR1 and CDR2 are SQVTM and ANQGSEA. The CDR3 region has the DNA TGCAGCGGTTCAGCCTTGGGGAGGGAAGCTTTCTTT. This encodes CSGSALGREAFF.

The count of this clone is one. This chain links TRBV27 with TRBJ2-7, with a possible D match to TRBD2 (6 bases). The CDR3 contains 15 residues. The V and J ends lost 1 base and 0 bases respectively, with 10 bases between them. Germline values: CDR1 MNHEY, CDR2 SMNVEV (reference sequence). CDR3 protein: CASSLYPGDSYEQYV. The CDR3 DNA follows: TGTGCCAGCAGTTTATACCCGGGGGACTCCTACGAGCAGTACGTC.

V is TRBV11-2 and J is TRBJ2-5; a weak D match, TRBD2 (5 bases). Looked up from germline, CDR1 is SGHAT and CDR2 is FQNNGV. This CDR3 comprises 15 residues. Trimming removed 4 bases at V and 2 bases at J, with 14 bases between. In nucleotides, the CDR3 is TGTGCCAGCAGCTCTTTTGGGAGAATACAAGAGACCCAGTACTTC. Its protein product is CASSSFGRIQETQYF.

The V and J genes are TRBV7-2 and TRBJ2-5; D not resolved. CDR3 length: 16 residues. V was trimmed by 3 bases and J by 4 bases, leaving 18 bases between them. CDR1 is SGHTA, CDR2 FQGNSA, per germline. CDR3 sequence reads: CASSFGAVVFSETQYF. The CDR3 DNA sequence: TGTGCCAGCAGCTTTGGTGCAGTGGTATTTTCAGAGACCCAGTACTTC.

The rearrangement uses TRBV27 and TRBJ1-1; 7 nucleotides line up with TRBD1. The CDR3 is 14 amino acids. J gave up 4 bases and V 2 bases, and 4 bases lay outside the gene matches. Germline CDR1 reads MNHEY; CDR2 reads SMNVEV (reference sequence). Written as DNA, the CDR3 is TGTGCCAGCAGTTTACAGGGGGATAGCACTGAAGCTTTCTTT. Amino acids: CASSLQGDSTEAFF.

The rearrangement links TRBV7-8 to TRBJ1-1; 7 positions agree with TRBD1. In germline, CDR1 is SGHVS, CDR2 FQNEAQ. CDR3 length: 14 residues. J gave up 8 bases and V 5 bases, and 11 bases lay outside the gene matches. CDR3 in amino acids: CASSRDRARPEAFF. The DNA of the CDR3 is TGTGCCAGCAGCCGAGACAGGGCGAGGCCCGAAGCTTTCTTT.

This chain links TRBV2 with TRBJ1-6; 7 bases are a match to TRBD1. The ends lost 6 bases at V and 9 bases at J; junction bases unmatched: 8. The germline V gene has CDR1 SNHLY and CDR2 FYNNEI. The CDR3 contains 14 residues. In nucleotides, the CDR3 is TGTGCCAGCAGGGTACAGGGGTCGGGTTCACCCCTCCACTTT. Residues: CASRVQGSGSPLHF. The whole variable domain, remainder taken from reference TRBV2 and TRBJ1-6, is EPEVTQTPSHQVTQMGQEVILRCVPISNHLYFYWYRQILGQKVEFLVSFYNNEISEKSEIFDDQFSVERPDGSNFTLKIRSTKLEDSAMYFCASRVQGSGSPLHFGNGTRLTVT.

This chain joins TRBV19 and TRBJ1-1, with a tentative D call TRBD1 (6 bases). The germline V and J ends were trimmed by 3 bases and 0 bases, with 8 bases remaining between them. There are 14 residues in the CDR3. CDR1 and CDR2 (germline): LNHDA, SQIVND (reference sequence). The CDR3 region is CASSIPGVNTEAFF. The DNA of the CDR3 is TGTGCCAGTAGTATCCCAGGGGTGAACACTGAAGCTTTCTTT.

The chain has TRBV9 and TRBJ1-2; possible D gene TRBD1, 5 bases. Trimming took off 3 bases at V and 5 bases at J, with 20 bases between the two ends. Germline loops: CDR1 SGDLS, CDR2 YYNGEE. CDR3 length equals 16 residues. CDR3 nucleotide sequence: TGTGCCAGCAGCGCCGACAGTAGGATTTTTTATTATGGCTACACCTTC. It encodes CASSADSRIFYYGYTF.

The chain employs TRBV6-6 and TRBJ2-5; 12 nucleotides agree with TRBD2. V shed 1 base, J shed 5 bases, and the junction held 5 bases outside the gene matches. CDR3 length: 16 residues. The germline gives CDR1 MNHNY, CDR2 SVGAGI (reference sequence). CDR3 coding DNA: TGTGCCAGCAGTTACTGGACTAGCGGGAATGTTGAGACCCAGTACTTC. Residues: CASSYWTSGNVETQYF.

The count of this clone is one. The genes are TRBV7-9 and TRBJ2-5; D perhaps matches TRBD1 (5 bases). V was cut by 7 bases and J by 2 bases, with 11 bases left in between. From germline, CDR1 is SEHNR and CDR2 FQNEAQ (reference sequence). CDR3 length equals 13 residues. CDR3 coding DNA: TGTGCCAGCACCAACAGGTATCAAGAGACCCAGTACTTC. It codes for CASTNRYQETQYF.

The chain combines TRBV11-3 with TRBJ1-2, with 8 positions matching TRBD1. Germline V gives CDR1 SGHNT, CDR2 YENEEA. The CDR3 is 13 amino acids. The junction had 5 bases not matched to a gene; V was cut back by 5 bases and J by 6 bases. As DNA, the CDR3 is TGTGCCAGCAGCCCGACAGGGGTGGATGGCTACACCTTC. As protein: CASSPTGVDGYTF.

V and J are TRBV6-5 and TRBJ1-5; D is perhaps TRBD1 (5 bases). CDR3 size: 11 residues. From germline, CDR1 is MNHEY and CDR2 SVGAGI. The V end was cut by 8 bases, the J end by 7 bases, with 9 bases between. The CDR3 sequence: CASDKGQPQHF. DNA of the CDR3: TGTGCCAGCGATAAGGGGCAGCCCCAGCATTTT.

The chain combines TRBV27 with TRBJ2-5; 10 bases fit TRBD1. The V gene end was trimmed by 3 bases and the J gene end by 0 bases; junction bases not matched to a gene: 7. The CDR3 is made up of 17 amino acids. Per the germline V gene, CDR1 is MNHEY and CDR2 is SMNVEV (reference sequence). The CDR3 region is CASSLGTGDMYQETQYF. CDR3 DNA sequence: TGTGCCAGCAGTTTGGGGACAGGGGACATGTACCAAGAGACCCAGTACTTC.

The genes are TRBV5-4 and TRBJ2-1; 14 bases map to TRBD2. This CDR3 is built from 17 residues. With 2 bases clipped from V and 3 bases from J, the junction kept 4 bases outside the gene matches. Germline V gene data show CDR1 as SGHNT and CDR2 as YYREEE (reference sequence). CDR3 DNA sequence: TGTGCCAGCAGCTTCGGACTAGCGGGAGGAGTCTACAATGAGCAGTTCTTC. Amino acids: CASSFGLAGGVYNEQFF.

This clone was seen just once. The chain carries TRBV29-1 and TRBJ1-1; tentative D call: TRBD1 (6 bases). Trimming took off 7 bases at V and 5 bases at J, with 14 bases between the two ends. CDR3 length equals 12 residues. The V gene's germline CDR1 is SQVTM and CDR2 ANQGSEA. The DNA for the CDR3 is TGCAGCGGGTACAGGGTCGAGACTGAAGCTTTCTTT. Translating it yields CSGYRVETEAFF. The variable domain in full, with the rest retrieved from reference TRBV29-1 and TRBJ1-1, is SAVISQKPSRDICQRGTSLTIQCQVDSQVTMMFWYRQQPGQSLTLIATANQGSEATYESGFVIDKFPISRPNLTFSTLTVSNMSPEDSSIYLCSGYRVETEAFFGQGTRLTVV.

The chain uses TRBV6-2 or TRBV6-3 and TRBJ2-1; 11 nucleotides agree with TRBD2. The CDR3 totals 13 residues. Trimming removed 4 bases from V and 8 bases from J; junction bases left unmatched: 1. Looked up from germline, CDR1 is MNHEY and CDR2 is SVGEGT. CDR3 residues: CASSSSGRYEQFF. The CDR3 bases are TGTGCCAGCAGTTCTAGCGGGAGGTATGAGCAGTTCTTC.

This clone was detected once. The chain links TRBV3-1 (or the pseudogene TRBV3-2) to TRBJ2-1, with 9 bases matching TRBD1. The CDR3 is 14 amino acids. Per the germline V gene, CDR1 is LGHDT and CDR2 is YNNKEL (reference sequence). With 6 bases clipped from V and 6 bases from J, the junction kept 6 bases outside the gene matches. The CDR3 is CASSRTGAINEQFF. As DNA, the CDR3 is TGTGCCAGCAGTCGGACAGGGGCAATCAATGAGCAGTTCTTC.

This chain links TRBV13 with TRBJ2-4; tentative D call: TRBD1 (7 bases). Germline V gene lookup returns CDR1 PRHDT and CDR2 FYEKMQ (reference sequence). V was shortened by 7 bases and J by 2 bases, with 12 bases between the two germline ends. The CDR3 has 14 residues. The CDR3 is CASTQGGPKNIQYF. For the CDR3, the DNA is TGTGCCAGCACCCAGGGGGGTCCCAAAAACATTCAGTACTTC.

This chain joins TRBV24-1 and TRBJ1-2; 12 nucleotides line up with TRBD1. The junction had 9 bases not matched to a gene; V was cut back by 6 bases and J by 5 bases. CDR3 size: 16 residues. CDR1 is KGHDR and CDR2 is SFDVKD in the germline V gene. This chain's CDR3 is CATSLGTGGVGYGYTF. CDR3 coding DNA: TGTGCCACCAGTTTAGGGACAGGGGGCGTCGGGTATGGCTACACCTTC.

In its sample, this clone was seen once. The gene calls are TRBV10-1 and TRBJ2-2; 9 bases agree with TRBD2. The CDR3 has 16 residues. With 2 bases clipped from V and 7 bases from J, the junction kept 8 bases outside the gene matches. Germline V CDR1 and CDR2: WNHNN, SYGVQD (reference sequence). The CDR3 bases are TGCGCCAGCAGTGAGCAGACTAGCGGTTTAGGCGGGGAGCTGTTTTTT. The encoded protein is CASSEQTSGLGGELFF.

This clone was seen a few times. V is TRBV2 and J is TRBJ1-5, with 7 bases aligning to TRBD1. V lost 4 bases and J lost 1; bases outside the gene matches: 4. CDR1 is SNHLY, CDR2 FYNNEI, per germline. The CDR3 runs 15 residues. The CDR3 loop is CASSAEQGSNQPQHF. The DNA for the CDR3 is TGTGCCAGCAGTGCCGAACAGGGGAGCAATCAGCCCCAGCATTTT.